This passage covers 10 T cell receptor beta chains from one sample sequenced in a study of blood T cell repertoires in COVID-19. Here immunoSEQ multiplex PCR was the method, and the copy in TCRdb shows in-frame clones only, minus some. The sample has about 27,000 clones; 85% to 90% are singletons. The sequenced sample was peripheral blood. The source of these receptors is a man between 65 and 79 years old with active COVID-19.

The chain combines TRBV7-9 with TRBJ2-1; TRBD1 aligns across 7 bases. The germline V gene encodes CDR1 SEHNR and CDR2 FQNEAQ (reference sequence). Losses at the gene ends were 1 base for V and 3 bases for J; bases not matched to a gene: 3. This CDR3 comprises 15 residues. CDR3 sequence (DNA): TGTGCCAGCAGCTTAGGAGACAGGGTCTACAATGAGCAGTTCTTC. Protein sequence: CASSLGDRVYNEQFF.

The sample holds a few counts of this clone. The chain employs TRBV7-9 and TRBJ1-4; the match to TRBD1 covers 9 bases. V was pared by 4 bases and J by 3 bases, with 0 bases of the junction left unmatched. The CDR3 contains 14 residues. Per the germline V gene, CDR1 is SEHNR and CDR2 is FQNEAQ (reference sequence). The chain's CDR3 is CASSYRGPNEKLFF. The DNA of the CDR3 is TGTGCCAGCAGCTACAGGGGGCCTAATGAAAAACTGTTTTTT.

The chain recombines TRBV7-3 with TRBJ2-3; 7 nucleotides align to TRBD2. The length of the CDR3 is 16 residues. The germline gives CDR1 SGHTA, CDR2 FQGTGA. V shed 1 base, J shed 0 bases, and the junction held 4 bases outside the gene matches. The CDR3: CASSLSGGGSTDTQYF. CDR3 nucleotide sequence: TGTGCCAGCAGCTTAAGCGGCGGGGGAAGCACAGATACGCAGTATTTT. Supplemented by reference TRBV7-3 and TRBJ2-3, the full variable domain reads GAGVSQTPSNKVTEKGKYVELRCDPISGHTALYWYRQSLGQGPEFLIYFQGTGAADDSGLPNDRFFAVRPEGSVSTLKIQRTERGDSAVYLCASSLSGGGSTDTQYFGPGTRLTVL.

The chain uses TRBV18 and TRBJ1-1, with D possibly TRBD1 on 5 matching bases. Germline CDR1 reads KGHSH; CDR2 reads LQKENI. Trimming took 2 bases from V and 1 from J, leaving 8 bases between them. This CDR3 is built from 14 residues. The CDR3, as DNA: TGTGCCAGCTCACCAATGGACAAGAACACTGAAGCTTTCTTT. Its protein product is CASSPMDKNTEAFF.

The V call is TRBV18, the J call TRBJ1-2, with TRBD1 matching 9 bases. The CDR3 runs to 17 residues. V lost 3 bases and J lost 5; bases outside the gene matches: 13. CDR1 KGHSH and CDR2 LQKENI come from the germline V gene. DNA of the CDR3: TGTGCCAGCTCACCCCGGGGGACAGGGATCGTCCGGTATGGCTACACCTTC. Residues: CASSPRGTGIVRYGYTF.

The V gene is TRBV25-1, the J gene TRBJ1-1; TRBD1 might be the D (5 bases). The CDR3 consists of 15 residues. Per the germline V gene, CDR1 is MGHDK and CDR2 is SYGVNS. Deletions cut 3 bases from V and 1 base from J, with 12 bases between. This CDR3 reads CASSDPQGRNTEAFF. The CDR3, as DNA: TGTGCCAGCAGTGACCCGCAGGGTAGGAACACTGAAGCTTTCTTT.

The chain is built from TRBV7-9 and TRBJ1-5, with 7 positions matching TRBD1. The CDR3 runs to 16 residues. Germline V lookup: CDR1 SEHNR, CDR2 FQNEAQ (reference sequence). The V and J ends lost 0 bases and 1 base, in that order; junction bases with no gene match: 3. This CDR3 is CASSLATGQSNQPQHF. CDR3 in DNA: TGTGCCAGCAGCTTAGCGACGGGACAGAGCAATCAGCCCCAGCATTTT.

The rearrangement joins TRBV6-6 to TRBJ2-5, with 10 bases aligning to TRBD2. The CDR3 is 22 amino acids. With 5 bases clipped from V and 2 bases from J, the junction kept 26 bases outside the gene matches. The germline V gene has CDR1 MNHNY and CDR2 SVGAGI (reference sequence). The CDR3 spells CASSPRTSGANHNGDAQETQYF. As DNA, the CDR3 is TGTGCCAGCAGTCCGCGAACTAGCGGGGCGAATCACAACGGGGACGCACAAGAGACCCAGTACTTC.

CDR3 DNA sequence: TGTGCCAGCAAAGCAGGGACGGGAGGGGGAAACACCATATATTTT. Its protein product is CASKAGTGGGNTIYF. This chain uses TRBV2 with TRBJ1-3, with TRBD1 as a possible D gene (5 bases). The CDR3 sequence is 15 residues long. The germline V gene has CDR1 SNHLY and CDR2 FYNNEI. Trimming removed 7 bases from V and 4 bases from J, with 17 bases in between.

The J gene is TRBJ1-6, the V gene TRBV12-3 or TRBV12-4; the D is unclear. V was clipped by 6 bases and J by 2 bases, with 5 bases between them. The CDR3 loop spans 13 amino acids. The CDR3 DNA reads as TGTGCCAGCAGCCCTGCCTATAATTCACCCCTCCACTTT. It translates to CASSPAYNSPLHF.